Shown below are 16 T cell receptor beta chains from a single sample sequenced in a study of response to subunit inactivated influenza vaccine. TCRdb itself ran the RT-PCR reads through MiXCR, one entry per CDR3 protein. The sample contains 750,000 to 850,000 distinct CDR3 sequences, less than 20% of which appear only once. Sequenced material: PBMCs from blood, taken less than 6 days after vaccination. The receptors derive from a man aged 50 to 60 who received an inactivated influenza vaccine.

V usage is TRBV5-1 and J usage is TRBJ2-2, with D perhaps TRBD2 (6 bases). CDR1 and CDR2 from the germline V gene are SGHRS and YFSETQ. The V end was cut by 6 bases, the J end by 4 bases, with 13 bases between. The CDR3 is made up of 14 amino acids. The CDR3 region has the DNA TGCGCCAGCAACCGGGACTTATCCACCGGGGAGCTGTTTTTT. Its translation: CASNRDLSTGELFF.

V usage is TRBV18 and J usage is TRBJ1-5; D is possibly TRBD1 (5 bases). This CDR3 has 14 residues. CDR1 and CDR2 (germline): KGHSH, LQKENI. V lost 0 bases, J lost 7 bases, and 10 bases lay in between. The CDR3 sequence: CASSPPDTNQPQHF. CDR3 sequence (DNA): TGTGCCAGCTCACCACCGGACACAAACCAGCCCCAGCATTTT.

There are a few counts of this clonotype. V gene TRBV12-3 or TRBV12-4 combines with J gene TRBJ2-5; D is unresolved. The CDR3 is made up of 17 amino acids. Trimming removed 1 base from V and 2 bases from J, with 17 bases in between. DNA of the CDR3: TGTGCCAGCAGTTTAGGATCCACTCCGGCTAAACAAGAGACCCAGTACTTC. Amino acids: CASSLGSTPAKQETQYF.

This clonotype was picked up a small number of times. The CDR3 is CASSLGSKTEAFF. In nucleotides, the CDR3 is TGCGCCAGCAGCTTGGGCTCGAAGACTGAAGCTTTCTTT. The J gene is TRBJ1-1, the V gene TRBV5-1; D ambiguous. This CDR3 has 13 amino acids. Between the trimmed V and J ends, which lost 0 bases and 5 bases, there was a span of 8 bases. Germline CDR1 is SGHRS and CDR2 is YFSETQ.

The rearrangement joins TRBV5-5 to TRBJ1-4; D remains unclear. This CDR3 spans 15 amino acids. Germline values: CDR1 SGHKS, CDR2 YYEKEE (reference sequence). V lost 4 bases, J lost 2 bases, and 12 bases lay in between. CDR3 DNA sequence: TGTGCCAGCAGCCCCGTGGGGTCTACTAATGAAAAACTGTTTTTT. Its protein product is CASSPVGSTNEKLFF.

The rearrangement joins TRBV9 to TRBJ2-1, with 7 bases aligning to TRBD2. The V gene end was trimmed by 4 bases and the J gene end by 8 bases; junction bases not matched to a gene: 6. CDR3 size: 13 residues. Germline V gene data show CDR1 as SGDLS and CDR2 as YYNGEE. DNA for the CDR3: TGTGCCAGCAGCTCAGCTAGCGGCGATGAGCAGTTCTTC. Its translation: CASSSASGDEQFF.

The CDR3 here is CSAGGPYEQYF. As DNA, the CDR3 is TGCAGTGCCGGGGGCCCCTACGAGCAGTACTTC. The chain has TRBV20-1 and TRBJ2-7, with D perhaps TRBD1 or TRBD2 (6 bases each). Looked up from germline, CDR1 is DFQATT and CDR2 is SNEGSKA (reference sequence). The CDR3 loop spans 11 amino acids. Trimming took off 6 bases at V and 2 bases at J, with 8 bases between the two ends.

With respect to this clonotype: The missing conserved phenylalanine or tryptophan at the end of this CDR3 makes a read error likely. The chain combines TRBV7-2 with TRBJ1-5; D remains unclear. The V end was cut by 3 bases, the J end by 7 bases, with 10 bases between. The CDR3 extends over 13 amino acids. The germline V gene encodes CDR1 SGHTA and CDR2 FQGNSA. This CDR3 reads CASSFSIGQPQHL. CDR3 coding DNA: TGTGCCAGCAGCTTCTCTATCGGCCAGCCCCAGCATCTT.

This clonotype occurred a few times. CDR3 nucleotides: TGTGCCAGCTCACCCGAGGGACAGGGCCATGGGCAGCCCCAGCATTTT. As protein: CASSPEGQGHGQPQHF. The chain recombines TRBV18 with TRBJ1-5; 9 bases are a match to TRBD1. After removal of 3 bases from V and 7 bases from J, the junction contained 10 bases not matched to a gene. The CDR3 totals 16 residues. Germline lookup yields CDR1 KGHSH and CDR2 LQKENI.

The sample holds a few counts of this clonotype. The chain recombines TRBV20-1 with TRBJ1-2, with a tentative D call TRBD1 (6 bases). V was cut by 4 bases and J by 5 bases, with 14 bases left in between. The CDR3 contains 13 residues. Germline CDR1 is DFQATT and CDR2 is SNEGSKA (reference sequence). CDR3 amino acids: CSATLGTQYGYTF. The CDR3 DNA sequence: TGCAGTGCTACCCTCGGGACACAATATGGCTACACCTTC.

This chain uses TRBV7-2 with TRBJ2-7, with 10 nucleotides matching TRBD2. V shed 5 bases and J 4 bases; nucleotides not matched to a gene: 5. Germline V gives CDR1 SGHTA, CDR2 FQGNSA. This CDR3 is 14 amino acids long. The CDR3 DNA sequence: TGTGCCAGCAGCGTTGGACTAGCGGTATACGAGCAGTACTTC. Its translation is CASSVGLAVYEQYF. The full variable domain, completed using reference TRBV7-2 and TRBJ2-7, is GAGVSQSPSNKVTEKGKDVELRCDPISGHTALYWYRQSLGQGLEFLIYFQGNSAPDKSGLPSDRFSAERTGGSVSTLTIQRTQQEDSAVYLCASSVGLAVYEQYFGPGTRLTVT.

V gene TRBV5-1 combines with J gene TRBJ2-3; D is perhaps TRBD1 or TRBD2 (6 bases each). V gave up 8 bases and J gave up 3 bases, with 22 bases separating them. The CDR3 contains 16 residues. The V gene's germline CDR1 is SGHRS and CDR2 YFSETQ. This CDR3 reads CASRRGVGGPTDTQYF. In DNA, the CDR3 is TGCGCCAGTCGAAGGGGCGTCGGGGGCCCTACAGATACGCAGTATTTT. The variable domain in full, completed from reference TRBV5-1 and TRBJ2-3, reads KAGVTQTPRYLIKTRGQQVTLSCSPISGHRSVSWYQQTPGQGLQFLFEYFSETQRNKGNFPGRFSGRQFSNSRSEMNVSTLELGDSALYLCASRRGVGGPTDTQYFGPGTRLTVL.

This chain connects TRBV4-2 to TRBJ2-2, with 8 bases that match TRBD1. The CDR3 extends over 14 amino acids. Trimming at V came to 6 bases and at J to 7 bases, leaving 7 bases not matched to a gene. Germline V gene lookup returns CDR1 LGHNA and CDR2 YNFKEQ. The CDR3 region is CASSGRGRDGELFF. The CDR3 DNA is TGTGCCAGCAGTGGCAGGGGGCGCGACGGGGAGCTGTTTTTT.

A word on this clonotype: Compared with germline, one end of the junction differs, possibly owing to a read error. J is TRBJ2-5 and V is TRBV5-1; possible D gene TRBD2, 5 bases. This CDR3 region has 14 residues. Germline CDR1 is SGHRS and CDR2 is YFSETQ. CDR3 nucleotide sequence: TGCGCCAGCCAGAGAGGCGGGCACCAAGAGACCCAATACTTC. It is translated as CASQRGGHQETQYF.

This clonotype has more than one count but fewer than ten. The gene calls are TRBV7-9 and TRBJ2-1; possibly TRBD2 for D (6 bases). Germline CDR1 and CDR2: SEHNR and FQNEAQ (reference sequence). The V and J ends lost 7 bases and 7 bases respectively, with 14 bases between them. The CDR3 length is 13 residues. In DNA, the CDR3 is TGTGCCAGCATCGGAGGGAACTCGAATGAGCAGTTCTTC. It specifies CASIGGNSNEQFF.

The table lists this clonotype with a few counts. The chain carries TRBV2 and TRBJ2-2, with 10 bases fitting TRBD1. J lost 7 bases, V lost 2 bases, and 7 bases had no gene match. Germline CDR1 reads SNHLY; CDR2 reads FYNNEI. CDR3 length equals 16 residues. This chain's CDR3 is CASSESGQGLGGELFF. CDR3 in DNA: TGTGCCAGCAGTGAATCGGGACAGGGGCTTGGCGGGGAGCTGTTTTTT.